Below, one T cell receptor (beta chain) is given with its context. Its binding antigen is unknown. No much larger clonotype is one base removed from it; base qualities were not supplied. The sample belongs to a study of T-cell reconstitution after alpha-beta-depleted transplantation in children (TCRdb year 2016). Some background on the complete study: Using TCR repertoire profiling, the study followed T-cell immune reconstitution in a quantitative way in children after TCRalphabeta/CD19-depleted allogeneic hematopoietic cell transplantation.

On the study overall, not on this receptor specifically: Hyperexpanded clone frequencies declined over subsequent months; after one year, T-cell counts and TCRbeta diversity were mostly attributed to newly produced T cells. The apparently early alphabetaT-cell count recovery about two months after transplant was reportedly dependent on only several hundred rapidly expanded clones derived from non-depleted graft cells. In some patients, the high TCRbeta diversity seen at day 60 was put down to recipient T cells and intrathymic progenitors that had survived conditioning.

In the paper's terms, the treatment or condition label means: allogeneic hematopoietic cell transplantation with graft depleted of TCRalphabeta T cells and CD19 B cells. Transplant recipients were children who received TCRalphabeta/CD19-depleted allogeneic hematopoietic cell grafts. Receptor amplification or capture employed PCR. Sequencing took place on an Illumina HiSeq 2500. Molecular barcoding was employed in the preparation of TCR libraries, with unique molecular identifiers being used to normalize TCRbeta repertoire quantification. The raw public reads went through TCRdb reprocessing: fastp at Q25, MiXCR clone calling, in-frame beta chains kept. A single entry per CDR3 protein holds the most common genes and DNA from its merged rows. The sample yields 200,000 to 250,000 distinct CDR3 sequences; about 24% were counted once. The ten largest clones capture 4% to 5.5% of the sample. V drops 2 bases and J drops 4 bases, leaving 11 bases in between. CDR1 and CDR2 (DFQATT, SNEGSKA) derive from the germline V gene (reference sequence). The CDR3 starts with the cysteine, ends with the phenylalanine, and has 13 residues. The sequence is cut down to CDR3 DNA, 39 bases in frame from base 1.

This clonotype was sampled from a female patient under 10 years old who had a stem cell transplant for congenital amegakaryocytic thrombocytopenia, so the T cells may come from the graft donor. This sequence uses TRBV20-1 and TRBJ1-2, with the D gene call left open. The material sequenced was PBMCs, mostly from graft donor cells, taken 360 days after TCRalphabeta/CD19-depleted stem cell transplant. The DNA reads TGCAGTGCTAGAACTGAACGTGCCTATGGCTACACCTTC. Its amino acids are CSARTERAYGYTF.